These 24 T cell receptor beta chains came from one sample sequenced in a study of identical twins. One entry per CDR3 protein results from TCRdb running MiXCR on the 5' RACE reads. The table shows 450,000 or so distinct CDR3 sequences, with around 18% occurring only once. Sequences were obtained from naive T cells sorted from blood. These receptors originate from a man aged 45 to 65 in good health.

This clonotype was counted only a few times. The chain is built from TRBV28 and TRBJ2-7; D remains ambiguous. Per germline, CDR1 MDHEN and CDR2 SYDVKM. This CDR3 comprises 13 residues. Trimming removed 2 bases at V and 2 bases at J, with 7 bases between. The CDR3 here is CASSLVRTYEQYF. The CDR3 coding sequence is TGTGCCAGCAGTTTAGTCAGAACCTACGAGCAGTACTTC.

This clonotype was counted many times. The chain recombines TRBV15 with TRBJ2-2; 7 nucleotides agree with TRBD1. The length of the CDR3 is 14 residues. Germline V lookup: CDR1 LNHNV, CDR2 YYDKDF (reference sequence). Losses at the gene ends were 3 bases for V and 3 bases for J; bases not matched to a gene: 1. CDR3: CATSRQGDTGELFF. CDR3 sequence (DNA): TGTGCCACCAGCAGGCAGGGGGACACCGGGGAGCTGTTTTTT.

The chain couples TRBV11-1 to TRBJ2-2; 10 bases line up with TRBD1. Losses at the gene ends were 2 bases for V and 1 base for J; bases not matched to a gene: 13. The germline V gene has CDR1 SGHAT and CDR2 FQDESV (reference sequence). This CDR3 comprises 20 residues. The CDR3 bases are TGTGCCAGCAGCTTACCGGCCGGGACAGGGGACCAACGGAACACCGGGGAGCTGTTTTTT. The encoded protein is CASSLPAGTGDQRNTGELFF.

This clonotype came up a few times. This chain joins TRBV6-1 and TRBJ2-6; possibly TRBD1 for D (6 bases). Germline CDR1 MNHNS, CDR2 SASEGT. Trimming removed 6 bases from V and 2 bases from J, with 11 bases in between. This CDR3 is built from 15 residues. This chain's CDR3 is CASRKQGAGANVLTF. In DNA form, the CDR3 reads TGTGCCAGCAGAAAACAGGGCGCTGGGGCCAACGTCCTGACTTTC.

CDR3 sequence (DNA): TGTGCCAGCAGCCGACCTGGGGACTCCTACGAGCAGTACTTC. This codes for CASSRPGDSYEQYF. The rearrangement uses TRBV7-2 and TRBJ2-7; D gene unclear. Looked up from germline, CDR1 is SGHTA and CDR2 is FQGNSA. The CDR3 spans 14 residues. V was pared by 5 bases and J by 0 bases, with 11 bases between.

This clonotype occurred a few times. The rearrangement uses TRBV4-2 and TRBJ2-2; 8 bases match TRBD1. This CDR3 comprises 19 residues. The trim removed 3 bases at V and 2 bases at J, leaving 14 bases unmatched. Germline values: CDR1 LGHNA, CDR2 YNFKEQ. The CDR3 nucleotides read TGTGCCAGCAGCCATTTTGCGGGAACCGGACAGGGAAACACCGGGGAGCTGTTTTTT. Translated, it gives CASSHFAGTGQGNTGELFF.

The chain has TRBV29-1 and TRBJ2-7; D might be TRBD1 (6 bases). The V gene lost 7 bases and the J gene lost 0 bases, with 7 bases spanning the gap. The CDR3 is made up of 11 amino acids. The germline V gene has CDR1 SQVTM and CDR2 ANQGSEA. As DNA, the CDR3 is TGCAGCGGGGGACACTCCTACGAGCAGTACTTC. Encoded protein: CSGGHSYEQYF.

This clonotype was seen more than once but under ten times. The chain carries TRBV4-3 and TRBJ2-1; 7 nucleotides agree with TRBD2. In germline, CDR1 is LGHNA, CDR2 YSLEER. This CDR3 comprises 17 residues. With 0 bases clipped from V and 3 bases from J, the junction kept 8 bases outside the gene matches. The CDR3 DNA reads TGCGCCAGCAGCCAAGAAAGGCCGGGACTAAGCTACAATGAGCAGTTCTTC. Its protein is CASSQERPGLSYNEQFF.

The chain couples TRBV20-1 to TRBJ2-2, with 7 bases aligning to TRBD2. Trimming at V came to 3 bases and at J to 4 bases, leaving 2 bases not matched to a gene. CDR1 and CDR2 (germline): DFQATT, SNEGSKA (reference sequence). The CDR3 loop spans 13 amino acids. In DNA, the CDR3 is TGCAGTGCTAGGGGACTAACCACCGGGGAGCTGTTTTTT. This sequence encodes CSARGLTTGELFF.

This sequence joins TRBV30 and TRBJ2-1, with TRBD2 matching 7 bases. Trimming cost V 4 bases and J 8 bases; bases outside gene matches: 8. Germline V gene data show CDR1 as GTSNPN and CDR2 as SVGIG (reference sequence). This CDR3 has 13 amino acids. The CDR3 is CAWNGGSGDEQFF. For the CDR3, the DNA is TGTGCCTGGAATGGCGGGAGTGGGGATGAGCAGTTCTTC. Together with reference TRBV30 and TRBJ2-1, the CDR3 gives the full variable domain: SQTIHQWPATLVQPVGSPLSLECTVEGTSNPNLYWYRQAAGRGLQLLFYSVGIGQISSEVPQNLSASRPQDRQFILSSKKLLLSDSGFYLCAWNGGSGDEQFFGPGTRLTVL.

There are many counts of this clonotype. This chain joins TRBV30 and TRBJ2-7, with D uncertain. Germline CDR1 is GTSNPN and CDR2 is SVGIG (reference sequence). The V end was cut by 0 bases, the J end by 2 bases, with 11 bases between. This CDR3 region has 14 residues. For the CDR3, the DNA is TGTGCCTGGAGTGTACCTCGGTTAGCCTACGAGCAGTACTTC. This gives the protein CAWSVPRLAYEQYF.

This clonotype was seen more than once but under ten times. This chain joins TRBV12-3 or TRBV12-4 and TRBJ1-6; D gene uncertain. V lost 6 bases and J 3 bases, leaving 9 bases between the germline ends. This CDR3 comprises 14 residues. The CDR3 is CASSLHLYNSPLHF. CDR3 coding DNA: TGTGCCAGCAGCTTACACCTCTATAATTCACCCCTCCACTTT.

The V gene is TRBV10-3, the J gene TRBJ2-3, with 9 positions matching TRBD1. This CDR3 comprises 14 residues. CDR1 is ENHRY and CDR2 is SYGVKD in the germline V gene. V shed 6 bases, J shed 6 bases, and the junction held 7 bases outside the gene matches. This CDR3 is CAIRTGGPTDTQYF. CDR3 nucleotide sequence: TGTGCCATCAGGACAGGGGGACCCACCGATACGCAGTATTTT.

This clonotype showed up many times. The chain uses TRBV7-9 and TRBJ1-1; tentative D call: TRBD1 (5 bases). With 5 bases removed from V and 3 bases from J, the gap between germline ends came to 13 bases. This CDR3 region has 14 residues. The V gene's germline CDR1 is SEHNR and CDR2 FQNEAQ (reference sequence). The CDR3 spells CASSRYIGDTEAFF. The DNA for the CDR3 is TGTGCCAGCAGCCGATATATAGGGGACACTGAAGCTTTCTTT.

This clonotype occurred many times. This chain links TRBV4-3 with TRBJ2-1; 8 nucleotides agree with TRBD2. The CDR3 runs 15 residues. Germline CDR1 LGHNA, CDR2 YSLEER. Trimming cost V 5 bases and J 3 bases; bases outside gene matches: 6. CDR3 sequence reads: CASSVSGSGYNEQFF. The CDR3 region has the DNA TGCGCCAGCAGCGTAAGCGGGAGTGGCTACAATGAGCAGTTCTTC.

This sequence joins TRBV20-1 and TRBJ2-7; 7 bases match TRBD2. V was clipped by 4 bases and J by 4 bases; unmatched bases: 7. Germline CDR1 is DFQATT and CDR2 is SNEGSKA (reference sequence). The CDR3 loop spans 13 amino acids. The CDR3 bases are TGCAGTGCTACCGGGACTACGCAATACGAGCAGTACTTC. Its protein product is CSATGTTQYEQYF.

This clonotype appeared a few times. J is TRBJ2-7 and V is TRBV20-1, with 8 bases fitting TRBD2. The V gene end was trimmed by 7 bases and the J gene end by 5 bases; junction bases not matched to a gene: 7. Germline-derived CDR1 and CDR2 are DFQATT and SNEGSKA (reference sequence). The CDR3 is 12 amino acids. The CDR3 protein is CSGERENDEQYF. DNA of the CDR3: TGCAGTGGCGAGCGGGAGAATGACGAGCAGTACTTC.

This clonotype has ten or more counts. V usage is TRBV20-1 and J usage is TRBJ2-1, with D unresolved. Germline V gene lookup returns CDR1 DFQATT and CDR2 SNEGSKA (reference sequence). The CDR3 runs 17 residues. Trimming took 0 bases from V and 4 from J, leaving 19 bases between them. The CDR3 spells CSAREGPDLAFYNEQFF. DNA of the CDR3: TGCAGTGCTAGAGAAGGTCCGGATTTGGCATTTTACAATGAGCAGTTCTTC.

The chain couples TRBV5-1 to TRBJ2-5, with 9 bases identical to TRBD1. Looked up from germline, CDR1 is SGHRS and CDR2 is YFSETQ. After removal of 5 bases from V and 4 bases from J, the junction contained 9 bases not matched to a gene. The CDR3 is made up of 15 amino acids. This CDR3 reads CASSGTGGTVETQYF. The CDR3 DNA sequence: TGCGCCAGCAGTGGAACAGGGGGCACAGTAGAGACCCAGTACTTC.

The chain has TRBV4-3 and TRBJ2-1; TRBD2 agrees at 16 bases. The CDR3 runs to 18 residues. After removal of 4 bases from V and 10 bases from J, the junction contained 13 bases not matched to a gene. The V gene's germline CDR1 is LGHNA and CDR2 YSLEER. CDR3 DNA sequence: TGCGCCAGCAGCCGGGGACTAGCGGGAGGGCTCCGGGAGGGAGAGCAGTTCTTC. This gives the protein CASSRGLAGGLREGEQFF.

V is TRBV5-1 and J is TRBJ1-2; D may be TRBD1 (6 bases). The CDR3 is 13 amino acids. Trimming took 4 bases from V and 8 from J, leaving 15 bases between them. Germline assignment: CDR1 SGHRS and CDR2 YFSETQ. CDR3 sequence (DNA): TGCGCCAGCAGCCTTGTACACAGGGAAGGCTACACCTTC. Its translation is CASSLVHREGYTF.

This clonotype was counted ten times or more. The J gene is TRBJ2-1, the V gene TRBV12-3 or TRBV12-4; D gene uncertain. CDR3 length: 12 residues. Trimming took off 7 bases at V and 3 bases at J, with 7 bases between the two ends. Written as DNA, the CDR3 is TGTGCCAGCACCTCCGACTACAATGAGCAGTTCTTC. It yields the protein CASTSDYNEQFF.

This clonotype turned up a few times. CDR3 amino acids: CASSAGGLTQDEQFF. The CDR3 DNA reads TGTGCCAGCAGCGCCGGCGGACTCACCCAGGATGAGCAGTTCTTC. The chain employs TRBV12-3 or TRBV12-4 and TRBJ2-1, with TRBD2 as a possible D gene (5 bases). The CDR3 is made up of 15 amino acids. V gave up 6 bases and J gave up 8 bases, with 20 bases separating them.

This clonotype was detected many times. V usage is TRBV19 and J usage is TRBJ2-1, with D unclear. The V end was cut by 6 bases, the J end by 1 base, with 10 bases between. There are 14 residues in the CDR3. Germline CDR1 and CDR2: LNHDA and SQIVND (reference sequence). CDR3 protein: CASSPTRSYNEQFF. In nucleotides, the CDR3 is TGTGCCAGTAGCCCTACCCGGTCCTACAATGAGCAGTTCTTC.